This T cell receptor beta chain is from a study of T cells in localized non-small cell lung cancer. Findings and caveats of the study: There was higher T cell clonality in uninvolved adjacent lung than in tumor, and it was highest there. Overall survival was longer when the density of T cells in the blood was higher.

Here immunoSEQ multiplex PCR was the method, and the copy in TCRdb shows in-frame clones only, minus some. Among around 80,000 clones listed, about 78% were seen once. The junction had 9 bases not matched to a gene; V was cut back by 4 bases and J by 5 bases. Germline assignment: CDR1 ENHRY and CDR2 SYGVKD. CDR3 length: 15 amino acids. This clone appeared many times. Its antigen is not identified. The source material was PBMCs, sampled before any cancer treatment. This sequence joins TRBV10-3 and TRBJ1-1; 8 positions agree with TRBD1. The source of this sequence is a man aged 40-75 years with stage II squamous cell lung carcinoma. The CDR3 sequence: CAISVGQGAGTEAFF. The CDR3 DNA follows: TGTGCCATCAGTGTCGGGCAGGGGGCAGGAACTGAAGCTTTCTTT.